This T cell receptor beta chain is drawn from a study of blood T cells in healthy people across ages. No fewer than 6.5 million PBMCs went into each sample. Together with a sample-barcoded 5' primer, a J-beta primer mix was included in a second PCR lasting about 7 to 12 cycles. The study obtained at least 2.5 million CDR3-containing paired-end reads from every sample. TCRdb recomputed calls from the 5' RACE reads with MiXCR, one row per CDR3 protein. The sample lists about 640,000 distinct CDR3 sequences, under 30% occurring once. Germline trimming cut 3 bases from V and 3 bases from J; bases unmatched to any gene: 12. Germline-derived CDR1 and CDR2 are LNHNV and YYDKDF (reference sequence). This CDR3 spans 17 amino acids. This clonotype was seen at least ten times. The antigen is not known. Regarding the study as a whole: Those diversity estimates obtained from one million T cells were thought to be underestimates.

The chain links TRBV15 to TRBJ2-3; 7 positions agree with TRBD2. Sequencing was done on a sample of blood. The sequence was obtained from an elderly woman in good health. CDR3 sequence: CATSSLSLGRGTDTQYF. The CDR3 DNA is TGTGCCACCAGCAGCCTGTCCTTGGGGCGGGGGACAGATACGCAGTATTTT.